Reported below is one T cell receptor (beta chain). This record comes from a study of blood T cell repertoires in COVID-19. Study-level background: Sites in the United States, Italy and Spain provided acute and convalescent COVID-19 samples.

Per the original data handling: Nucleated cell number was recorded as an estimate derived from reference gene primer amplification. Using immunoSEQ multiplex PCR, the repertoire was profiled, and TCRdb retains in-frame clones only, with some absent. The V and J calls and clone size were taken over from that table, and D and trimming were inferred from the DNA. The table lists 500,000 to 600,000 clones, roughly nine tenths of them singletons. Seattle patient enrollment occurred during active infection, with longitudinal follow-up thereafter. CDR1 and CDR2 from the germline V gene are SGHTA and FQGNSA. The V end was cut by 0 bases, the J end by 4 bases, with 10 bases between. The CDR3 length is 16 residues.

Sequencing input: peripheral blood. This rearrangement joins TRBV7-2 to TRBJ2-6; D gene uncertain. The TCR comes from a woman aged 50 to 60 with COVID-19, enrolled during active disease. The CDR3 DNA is TGTGCCAGCAGCTTAGCTCCCTCGTCCGGGGCCAACGTCCTGACTTTC. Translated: CASSLAPSSGANVLTF.